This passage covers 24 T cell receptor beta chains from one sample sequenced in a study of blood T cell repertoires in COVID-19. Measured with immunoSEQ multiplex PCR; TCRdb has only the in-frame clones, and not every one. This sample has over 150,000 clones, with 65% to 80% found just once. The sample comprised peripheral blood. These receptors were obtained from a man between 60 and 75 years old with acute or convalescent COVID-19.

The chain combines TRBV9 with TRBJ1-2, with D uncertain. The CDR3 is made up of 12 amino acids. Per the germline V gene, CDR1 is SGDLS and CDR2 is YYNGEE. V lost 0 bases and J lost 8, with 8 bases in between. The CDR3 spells CASSVANEGYTF. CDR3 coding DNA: TGTGCCAGCAGCGTAGCCAACGAGGGCTACACCTTC.

The CDR3 region is CASSYIGSGNTIYF. The CDR3 DNA is TGTGCCAGCAGTTATATCGGCTCTGGAAACACCATATATTTT. The chain employs TRBV6-5 and TRBJ1-3; D is unresolved. The CDR3 extends over 14 amino acids. Germline V gene sequence: CDR1 MNHEY, CDR2 SVGAGI. Trimming shortened V by 3 bases and J by 0 bases, and 6 bases separated the two germline ends.

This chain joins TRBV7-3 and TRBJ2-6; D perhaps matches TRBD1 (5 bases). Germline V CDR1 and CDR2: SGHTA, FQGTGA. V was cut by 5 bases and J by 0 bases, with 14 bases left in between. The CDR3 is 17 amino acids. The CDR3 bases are TGTGCCAGCAGCCCGACAGTCTTAAGCTCTGGGGCCAACGTCCTGACTTTC. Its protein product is CASSPTVLSSGANVLTF.

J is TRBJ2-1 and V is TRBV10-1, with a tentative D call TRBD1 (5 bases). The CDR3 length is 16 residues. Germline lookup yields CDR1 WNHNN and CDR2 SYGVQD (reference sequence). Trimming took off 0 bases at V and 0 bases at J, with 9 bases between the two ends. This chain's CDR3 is CASSESSRASYNEQFF. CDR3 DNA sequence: TGCGCCAGCAGTGAGTCCAGCAGGGCCTCCTACAATGAGCAGTTCTTC.

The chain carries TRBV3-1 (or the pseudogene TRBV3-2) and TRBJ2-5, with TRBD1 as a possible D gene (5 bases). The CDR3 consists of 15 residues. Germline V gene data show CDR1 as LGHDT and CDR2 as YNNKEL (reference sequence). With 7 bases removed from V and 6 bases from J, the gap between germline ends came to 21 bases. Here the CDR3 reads CASTSLTVRSQTQYF. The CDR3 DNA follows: TGTGCCAGCACTTCGCTGACAGTCAGGTCTCAGACCCAGTACTTC.

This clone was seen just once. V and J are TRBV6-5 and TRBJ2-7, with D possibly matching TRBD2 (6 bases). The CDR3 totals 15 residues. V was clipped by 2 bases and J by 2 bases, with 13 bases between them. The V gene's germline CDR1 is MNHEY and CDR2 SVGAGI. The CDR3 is CASSYSLASTYEQYF. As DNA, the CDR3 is TGTGCCAGCAGTTACAGTCTAGCGAGTACCTACGAGCAGTACTTC.

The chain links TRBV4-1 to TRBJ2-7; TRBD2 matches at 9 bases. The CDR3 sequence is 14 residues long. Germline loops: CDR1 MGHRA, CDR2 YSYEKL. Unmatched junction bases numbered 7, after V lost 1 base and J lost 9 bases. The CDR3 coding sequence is TGCGCCAGCAGCCAAGTGCCTAGCGGGGTCGGGCAGTACTTC. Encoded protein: CASSQVPSGVGQYF.

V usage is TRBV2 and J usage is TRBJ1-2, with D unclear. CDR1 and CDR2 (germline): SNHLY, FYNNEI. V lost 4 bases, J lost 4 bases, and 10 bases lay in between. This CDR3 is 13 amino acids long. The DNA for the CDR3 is TGTGCCAGCAGTGGAGGTCGGTCCTATGGCTACACCTTC. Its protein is CASSGGRSYGYTF.

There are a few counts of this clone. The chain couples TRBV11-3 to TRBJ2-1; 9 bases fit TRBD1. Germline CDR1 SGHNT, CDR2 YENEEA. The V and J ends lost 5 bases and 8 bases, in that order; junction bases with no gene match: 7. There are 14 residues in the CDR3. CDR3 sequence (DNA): TGTGCCAGCAGCCCCAGGACAGGGGAACATGAGCAGTTCTTC. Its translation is CASSPRTGEHEQFF.

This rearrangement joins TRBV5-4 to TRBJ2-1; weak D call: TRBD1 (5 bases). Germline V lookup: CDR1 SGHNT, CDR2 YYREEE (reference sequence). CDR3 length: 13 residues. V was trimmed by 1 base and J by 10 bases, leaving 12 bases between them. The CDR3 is CASSLNWGREQFF. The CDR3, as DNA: TGTGCCAGCAGCTTGAACTGGGGCCGGGAGCAGTTCTTC.

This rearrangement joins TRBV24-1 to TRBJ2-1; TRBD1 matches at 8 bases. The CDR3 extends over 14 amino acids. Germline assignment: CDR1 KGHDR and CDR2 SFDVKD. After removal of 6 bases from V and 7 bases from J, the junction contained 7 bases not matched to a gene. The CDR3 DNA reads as TGTGCCACCAGTAAGGACAGGGTAGGGAATGAGCAGTTCTTC. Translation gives CATSKDRVGNEQFF.

The CDR3 nucleotides are TGTGCCAGCAGGACACCGGGACTCAATAACGAGCAGTACTTC. It yields the protein CASRTPGLNNEQYF. The V and J genes are TRBV28 and TRBJ2-7, with D perhaps TRBD2 (6 bases). CDR3 length equals 14 residues. V was shortened by 6 bases and J by 5 bases, with 17 bases between the two germline ends. The germline V gene encodes CDR1 MDHEN and CDR2 SYDVKM.

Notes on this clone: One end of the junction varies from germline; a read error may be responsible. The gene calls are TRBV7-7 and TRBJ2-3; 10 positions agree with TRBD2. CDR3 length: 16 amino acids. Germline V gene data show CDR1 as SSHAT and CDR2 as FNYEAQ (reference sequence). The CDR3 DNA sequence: TGTGCTAGCAGCTCACTAGCGGGGTGGGATACAGATACGCAGTATTTT. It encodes CASSSLAGWDTDTQYF.

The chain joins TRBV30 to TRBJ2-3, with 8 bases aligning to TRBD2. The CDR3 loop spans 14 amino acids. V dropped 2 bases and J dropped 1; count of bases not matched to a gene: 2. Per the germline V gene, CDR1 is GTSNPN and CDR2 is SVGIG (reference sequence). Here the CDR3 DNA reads TGTGCCTGGAGTATTAGCGGGGGCACAGATACGCAGTATTTT. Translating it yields CAWSISGGTDTQYF.

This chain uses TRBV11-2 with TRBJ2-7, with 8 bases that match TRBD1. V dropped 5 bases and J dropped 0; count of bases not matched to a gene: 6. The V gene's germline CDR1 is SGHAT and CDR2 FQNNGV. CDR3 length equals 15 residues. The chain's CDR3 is CASSRTGISSYEQYF. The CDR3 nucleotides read TGTGCCAGCAGCCGGACAGGGATAAGCTCCTACGAGCAGTACTTC.

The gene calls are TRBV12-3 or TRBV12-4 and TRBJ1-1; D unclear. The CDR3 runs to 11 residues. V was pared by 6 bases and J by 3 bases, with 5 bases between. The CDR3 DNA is TGTGCCAGCAGAGAGTACACTGAAGCTTTCTTT. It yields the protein CASREYTEAFF.

In DNA form, the CDR3 reads TGTGCCAGCACCGTGTTCGACAGTATGAACACTGAAGCTTTCTTT. Protein sequence: CASTVFDSMNTEAFF. This rearrangement joins TRBV5-4 to TRBJ1-1, with a possible D match to TRBD1 (5 bases). Trimming cost V 6 bases and J 0 bases, with 15 bases left between them. This CDR3 comprises 15 residues. The germline V gene encodes CDR1 SGHNT and CDR2 YYREEE (reference sequence). Full variable domain (missing parts from reference TRBV5-4 and TRBJ1-1): ETGVTQSPTHLIKTRGQQVTLRCSSQSGHNTVSWYQQALGQGPQFIFQYYREEENGRGNFPPRFSGLQFPNYSSELNVNALELDDSALYLCASTVFDSMNTEAFFGQGTRLTVV.

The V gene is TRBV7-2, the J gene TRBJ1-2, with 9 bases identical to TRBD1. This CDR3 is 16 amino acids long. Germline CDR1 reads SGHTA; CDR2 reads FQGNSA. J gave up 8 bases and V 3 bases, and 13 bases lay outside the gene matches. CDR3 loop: CASSFALSRTGEGYTF. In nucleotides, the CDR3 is TGTGCCAGCAGCTTTGCCCTTAGTAGGACAGGGGAAGGCTACACCTTC.

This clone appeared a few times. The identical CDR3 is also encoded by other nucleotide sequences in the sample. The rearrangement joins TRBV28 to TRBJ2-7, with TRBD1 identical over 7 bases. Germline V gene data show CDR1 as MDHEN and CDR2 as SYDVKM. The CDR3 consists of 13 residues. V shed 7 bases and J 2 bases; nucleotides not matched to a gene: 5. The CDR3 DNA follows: TGTGCCAGCAACACGGGACAGCCCTACGAGCAGTACTTC. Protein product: CASNTGQPYEQYF.

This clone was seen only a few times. CDR3 sequence reads: CASSGGQGRGDEQFF. The CDR3 DNA reads TGTGCCAGCAGCGGCGGACAGGGCCGGGGCGATGAGCAGTTCTTC. V usage is TRBV9 and J usage is TRBJ2-1; 8 bases align to TRBD1. Looked up from germline, CDR1 is SGDLS and CDR2 is YYNGEE. V was pared by 3 bases and J by 8 bases, with 10 bases of the junction left unmatched. The CDR3 loop spans 15 amino acids.

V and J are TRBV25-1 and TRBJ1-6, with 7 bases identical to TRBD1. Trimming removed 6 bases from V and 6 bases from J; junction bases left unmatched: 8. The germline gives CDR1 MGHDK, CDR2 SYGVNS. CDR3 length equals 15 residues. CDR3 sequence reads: CASSLTGLINSPLHF. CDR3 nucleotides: TGTGCCAGCAGCCTGACAGGGCTGATTAATTCACCCCTCCACTTT.

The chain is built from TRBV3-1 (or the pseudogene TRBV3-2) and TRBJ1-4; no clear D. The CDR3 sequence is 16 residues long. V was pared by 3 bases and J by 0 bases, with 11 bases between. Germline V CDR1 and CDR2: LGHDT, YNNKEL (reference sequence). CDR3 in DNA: TGTGCCAGCAGCCAGGAAAGGGAGACAACTAATGAAAAACTGTTTTTT. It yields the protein CASSQERETTNEKLFF.

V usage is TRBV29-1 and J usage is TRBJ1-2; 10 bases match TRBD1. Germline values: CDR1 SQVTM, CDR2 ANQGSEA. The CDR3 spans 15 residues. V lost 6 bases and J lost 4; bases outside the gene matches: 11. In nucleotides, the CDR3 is TGCAGCGTCCCTGGAGGGGGACAGGGGATCTATGGCTACACCTTC. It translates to CSVPGGGQGIYGYTF. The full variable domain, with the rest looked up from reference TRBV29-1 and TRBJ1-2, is SAVISQKPSRDICQRGTSLTIQCQVDSQVTMMFWYRQQPGQSLTLIATANQGSEATYESGFVIDKFPISRPNLTFSTLTVSNMSPEDSSIYLCSVPGGGQGIYGYTFGSGTRLTVV.

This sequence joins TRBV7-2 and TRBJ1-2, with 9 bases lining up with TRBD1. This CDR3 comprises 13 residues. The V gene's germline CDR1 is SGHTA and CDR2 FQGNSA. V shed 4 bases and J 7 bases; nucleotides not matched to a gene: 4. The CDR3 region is CASSSQGAGGYTF. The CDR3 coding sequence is TGTGCCAGCAGCTCACAGGGGGCGGGTGGCTACACCTTC.